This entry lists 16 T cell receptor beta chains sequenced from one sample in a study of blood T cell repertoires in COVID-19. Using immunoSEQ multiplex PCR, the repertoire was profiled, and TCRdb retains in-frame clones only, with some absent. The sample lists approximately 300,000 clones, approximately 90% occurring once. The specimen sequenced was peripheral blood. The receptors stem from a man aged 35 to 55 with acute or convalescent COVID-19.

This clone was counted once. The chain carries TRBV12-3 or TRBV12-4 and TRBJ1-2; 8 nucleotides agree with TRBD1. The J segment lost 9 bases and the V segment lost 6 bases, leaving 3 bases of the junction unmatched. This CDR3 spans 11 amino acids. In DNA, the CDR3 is TGTGCCAGCAGCGGACAGGGTCGCTACACCTTC. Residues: CASSGQGRYTF.

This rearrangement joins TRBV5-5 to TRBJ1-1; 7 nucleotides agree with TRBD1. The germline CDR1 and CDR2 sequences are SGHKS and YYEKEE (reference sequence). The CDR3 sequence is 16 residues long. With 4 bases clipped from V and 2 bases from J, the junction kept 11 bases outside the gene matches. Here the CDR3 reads CASSPVPGQKNTEAFF. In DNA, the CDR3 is TGTGCCAGCAGCCCGGTCCCGGGACAGAAAAACACTGAAGCTTTCTTT. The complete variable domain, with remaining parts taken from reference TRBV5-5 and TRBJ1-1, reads DAGVTQSPTHLIKTRGQQVTLRCSPISGHKSVSWYQQVLGQGPQFIFQYYEKEERGRGNFPDRFSARQFPNYSSELNVNALLLGDSALYLCASSPVPGQKNTEAFFGQGTRLTVV.

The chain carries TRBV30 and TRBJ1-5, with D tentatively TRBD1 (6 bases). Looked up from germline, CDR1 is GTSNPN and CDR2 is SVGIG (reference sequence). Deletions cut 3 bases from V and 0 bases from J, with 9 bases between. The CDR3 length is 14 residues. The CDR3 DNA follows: TGTGCCTGGAGGGACAGACTTAGCAATCAGCCCCAGCATTTT. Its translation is CAWRDRLSNQPQHF.

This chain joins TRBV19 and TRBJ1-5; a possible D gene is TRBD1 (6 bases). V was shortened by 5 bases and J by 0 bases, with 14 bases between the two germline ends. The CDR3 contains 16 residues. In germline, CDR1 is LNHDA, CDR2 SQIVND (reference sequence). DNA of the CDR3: TGTGCCAGTAGTTCTAGGACAGATTTTAGCAATCAGCCCCAGCATTTT. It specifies CASSSRTDFSNQPQHF.

CDR3 nucleotides: TGTGCCAGTTCCGACAGGGGAAACTCACCCCTCCACTTT. As protein: CASSDRGNSPLHF. This chain uses TRBV19 with TRBJ1-6; 8 bases fit TRBD1. This CDR3 comprises 13 residues. The V gene end was trimmed by 8 bases and the J gene end by 10 bases; junction bases not matched to a gene: 7. The germline CDR1 and CDR2 sequences are LNHDA and SQIVND (reference sequence).

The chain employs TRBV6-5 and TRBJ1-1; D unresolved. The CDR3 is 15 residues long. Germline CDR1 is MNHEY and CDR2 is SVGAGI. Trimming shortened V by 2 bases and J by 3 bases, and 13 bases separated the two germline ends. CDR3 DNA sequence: TGTGCCAGCAGTTACACCCCTTCGGGGTACACTGAAGCTTTCTTT. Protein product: CASSYTPSGYTEAFF.

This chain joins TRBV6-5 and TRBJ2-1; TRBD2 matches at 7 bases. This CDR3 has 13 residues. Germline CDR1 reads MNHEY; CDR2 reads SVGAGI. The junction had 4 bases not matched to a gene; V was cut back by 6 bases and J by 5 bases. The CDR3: CASSRTRDNEQFF. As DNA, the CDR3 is TGTGCCAGCAGCCGGACTAGAGACAATGAGCAGTTCTTC.

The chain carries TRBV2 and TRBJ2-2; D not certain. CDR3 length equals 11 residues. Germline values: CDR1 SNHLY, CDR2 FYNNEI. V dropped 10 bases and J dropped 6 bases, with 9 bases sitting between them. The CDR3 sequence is CATRYAGELFF. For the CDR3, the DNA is TGTGCCACTCGCTACGCCGGGGAGCTGTTTTTT.

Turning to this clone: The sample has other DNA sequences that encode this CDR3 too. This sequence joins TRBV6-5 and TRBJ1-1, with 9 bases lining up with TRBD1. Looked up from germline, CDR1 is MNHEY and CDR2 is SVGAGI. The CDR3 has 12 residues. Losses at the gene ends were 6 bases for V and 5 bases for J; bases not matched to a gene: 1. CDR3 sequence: CASRTGGTEAFF. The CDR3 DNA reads TGTGCCAGCAGGACAGGGGGAACTGAAGCTTTCTTT.

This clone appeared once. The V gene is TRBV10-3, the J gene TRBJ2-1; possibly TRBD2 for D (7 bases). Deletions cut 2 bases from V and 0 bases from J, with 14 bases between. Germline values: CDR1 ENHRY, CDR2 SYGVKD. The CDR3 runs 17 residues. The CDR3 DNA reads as TGTGCCATCAGTGAGGGGGGGGCGGGCAGCTCCTACAATGAGCAGTTCTTC. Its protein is CAISEGGAGSSYNEQFF.

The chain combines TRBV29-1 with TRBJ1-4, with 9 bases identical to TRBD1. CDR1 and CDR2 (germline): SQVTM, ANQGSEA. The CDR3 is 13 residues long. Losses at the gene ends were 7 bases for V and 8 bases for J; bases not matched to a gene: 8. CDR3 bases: TGCAGCGCCCAAAAGGGGACAGGGGAAAAACTGTTTTTT. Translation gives CSAQKGTGEKLFF.

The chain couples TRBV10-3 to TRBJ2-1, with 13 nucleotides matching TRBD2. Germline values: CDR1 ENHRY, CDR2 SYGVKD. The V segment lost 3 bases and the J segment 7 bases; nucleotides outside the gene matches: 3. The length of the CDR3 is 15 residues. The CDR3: CAISDQLAGGNEQFF. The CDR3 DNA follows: TGTGCCATCAGTGACCAACTAGCGGGGGGGAATGAGCAGTTCTTC.

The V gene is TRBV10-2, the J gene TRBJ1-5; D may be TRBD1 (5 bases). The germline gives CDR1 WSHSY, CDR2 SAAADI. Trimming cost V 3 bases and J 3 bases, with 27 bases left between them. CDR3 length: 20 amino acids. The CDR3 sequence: CASSEPTKVGGGLINQPQHF. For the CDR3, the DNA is TGCGCCAGCAGTGAACCTACAAAGGTTGGGGGGGGTTTAATCAATCAGCCCCAGCATTTT.

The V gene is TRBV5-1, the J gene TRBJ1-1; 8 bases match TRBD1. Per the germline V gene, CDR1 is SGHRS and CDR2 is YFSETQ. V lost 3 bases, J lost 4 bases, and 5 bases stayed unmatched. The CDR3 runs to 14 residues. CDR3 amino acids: CASSYFTGGTEAFF. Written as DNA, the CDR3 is TGCGCCAGCAGCTATTTCACAGGGGGCACTGAAGCTTTCTTT.

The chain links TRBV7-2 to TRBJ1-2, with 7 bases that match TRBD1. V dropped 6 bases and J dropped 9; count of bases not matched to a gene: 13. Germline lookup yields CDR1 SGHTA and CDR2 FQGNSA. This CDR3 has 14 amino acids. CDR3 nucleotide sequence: TGTGCCAGCAGGGAAGGACAGGACCTTAGGCGCTACACCTTC. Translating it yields CASREGQDLRRYTF.

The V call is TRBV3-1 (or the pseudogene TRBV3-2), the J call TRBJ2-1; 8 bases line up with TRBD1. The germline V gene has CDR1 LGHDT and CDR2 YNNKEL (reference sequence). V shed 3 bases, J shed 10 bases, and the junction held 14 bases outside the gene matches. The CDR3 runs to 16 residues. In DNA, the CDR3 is TGTGCCAGCAGCCAGAATAAGGGGACAGGTTTCAAGGAGCAGTTCTTC. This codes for CASSQNKGTGFKEQFF.